The rows below give T cell receptor beta chains drawn from one sample of a study of blood T cell repertoires in COVID-19. Data came from immunoSEQ multiplex PCR; TCRdb stores just in-frame clones and leaves some out. The sample lists about 400,000 clones, about 85% occurring once. Sequencing input: PBMCs or T cells enriched from blood (not recorded which). The receptors originated from a woman aged 18-29 years with acute COVID-19. CDR3s include the opening cysteine and the closing phenylalanine or tryptophan. A D gene is named only where the DNA matches it firmly. A clone size is listed for some rows: how often the clone was seen (once, few, many), or a class if it is expanded.

d_call	clone_size	v_call	j_call	cdr3_aa	cdr3_nt
TRBD2	-	TRBV3-1/TRBV3-2	TRBJ2-2	CASSQGGVPTGELFF	TGTGCCAGCAGCCAGGGGGGGGTGCCCACCGGGGAGCTGTTTTTT
-	-	TRBV19	TRBJ1-5	CASSTQGGQPQHF	TGTGCCAGTAGTACCCAGGGTGGCCAGCCCCAGCATTTT
-	few	TRBV28	TRBJ2-6	CASSLQAGANVLTF	TGTGCCAGCAGTTTGCAGGCGGGGGCCAACGTCCTGACTTTC
TRBD1	few	TRBV10-3	TRBJ1-2	CAISEGTGGSYGYTF	TGTGCCATCAGTGAGGGGACAGGGGGCTCCTATGGCTACACCTTC
-	-	TRBV25-1	TRBJ2-5	CASSELLGATETQYF	TGTGCCAGCAGTGAATTATTAGGGGCAACAGAGACCCAGTACTTC
TRBD2	-	TRBV11-2	TRBJ2-5	CASLRGGGETQYF	TGTGCCAGCCTCCGGGGGGGTGGAGAGACCCAGTACTTC
-	-	TRBV14	TRBJ1-5	CASSQADYQPQHF	TGTGCCAGCAGCCAAGCGGACTATCAGCCCCAGCATTTT
TRBD2	-	TRBV6-2/TRBV6-3	TRBJ2-6	CASSLQSGRSSGANVLTF	TGTGCCAGCAGTTTACAAAGCGGGAGGAGCTCTGGGGCCAACGTCCTGACTTTC
TRBD2	once	TRBV28	TRBJ2-1	CASRDSSGIGSEQFF	TGTGCCAGCAGAGATTCTAGCGGGATTGGGAGTGAGCAGTTCTTC
-	-	TRBV6-5	TRBJ2-1	CASSYSGTGVYNEQFF	TGTGCCAGCAGTTACTCCGGGACTGGAGTCTACAATGAGCAGTTCTTC
TRBD1	-	TRBV9	TRBJ1-1	CASSAGTGLESAFF	TGTGCCAGCAGCGCAGGGACAGGCCTAGAGTCGGCTTTCTTT
-	-	TRBV9	TRBJ1-3	CASSDRDTGNTIYF	TGTGCCAGCAGCGACCGGGACACTGGAAACACCATATATTTT
-	-	TRBV4-3	TRBJ2-3	CASSPEGVGDTQYF	TGCGCCAGCAGCCCTGAGGGAGTCGGAGATACGCAGTATTTT
TRBD1	-	TRBV12-3/TRBV12-4	TRBJ1-2	CASSRGRGYGYTF	TGTGCCAGCAGCAGGGGGCGCGGCTATGGCTACACCTTC
TRBD2	-	TRBV9	TRBJ2-3	CASSVDSAGGMDTQYF	TGTGCCAGCAGCGTAGATAGTGCGGGGGGTATGGATACGCAGTATTTT
TRBD1	-	TRBV4-3	TRBJ2-7	CASSHLDRGGEQYF	TGCGCCAGCAGCCACTTAGACAGGGGTGGGGAGCAGTACTTC
TRBD1	-	TRBV2	TRBJ2-7	CASKVAGQGVYEQYF	TGTGCCAGCAAAGTGGCGGGACAGGGTGTATACGAGCAGTACTTC
TRBD1	-	TRBV6-5	TRBJ2-7	CASSYSGQGSYEQYF	TGTGCCAGCAGTTATTCGGGACAGGGTTCCTACGAGCAGTACTTC
-	-	TRBV27	TRBJ2-3	CASIGGYTQYF	TGTGCCAGCATCGGCGGCTATACGCAGTATTTT
-	few	TRBV9	TRBJ1-3	CASMQGRSGNTIYF	TGTGCCAGCATGCAGGGGCGGTCTGGAAACACCATATATTTT
-	few	TRBV4-1	TRBJ2-3	CASSQDTRTYTDTQYF	TGCGCCAGCAGCCAAGATACGCGGACATACACAGATACGCAGTATTTT
TRBD2	-	TRBV4-3	TRBJ2-7	CASSQDTRTSVGNEQYF	TGCGCCAGCAGCCAAGACACGAGGACTAGCGTCGGGAACGAGCAGTACTTC
-	once	TRBV7-9	TRBJ1-1	CASSLSLGVGTEAFF	TGTGCCAGCAGCTTGTCTCTCGGGGTTGGCACTGAAGCTTTCTTT
TRBD2	-	TRBV7-2	TRBJ2-1	CASSFGGAPHNEQFF	TGTGCCAGCAGCTTCGGGGGGGCACCCCACAATGAGCAGTTCTTC
-	-	TRBV14	TRBJ1-2	CASSQDARVYGYTF	TGTGCCAGCAGCCAAGATGCCAGGGTCTATGGCTACACCTTC
-	-	TRBV5-1	TRBJ1-1	CASSQEQERTEAFF	TGCGCCAGCAGCCAAGAACAGGAGAGGACTGAAGCTTTCTTT
TRBD1	-	TRBV7-8	TRBJ1-6	CASSGSYRDRGDSPLHF	TGTGCCAGCAGCGGATCTTATAGGGACAGGGGTGATTCACCCCTCCACTTT
TRBD1	-	TRBV11-3	TRBJ2-7	CASSLARGQGVSEQYF	TGTGCCAGCAGCTTAGCTCGGGGACAGGGAGTAAGCGAGCAGTACTTC
TRBD1	-	TRBV6-1	TRBJ2-7	CASSAQPPAGGITYEQYF	TGTGCCAGCAGTGCGCAACCCCCAGCAGGGGGCATAACCTACGAGCAGTACTTC
-	few	TRBV2	TRBJ1-6	CASTPGEGLKSPLHF	TGTGCCAGCACCCCCGGTGAGGGATTAAAGTCACCCCTCCACTTT
TRBD1	-	TRBV15	TRBJ2-2	CATSRGRQGTGELFF	TGTGCCACCAGCAGAGGACGACAGGGTACCGGGGAGCTGTTTTTT
-	-	TRBV7-6	TRBJ1-1	CASSPQGQLNTEAFF	TGTGCCAGCAGCCCGCAAGGACAGCTTAACACTGAAGCTTTCTTT
-	-	TRBV6-5	TRBJ2-5	CASGPTASETQYF	TGTGCCAGCGGACCGACAGCGTCAGAGACCCAGTACTTC
-	-	TRBV21-1	TRBJ1-5	CASGHRPLGGESNQPQHF	TGTGCCAGCGGCCATAGACCTCTAGGAGGGGAGAGCAATCAGCCCCAGCATTTT
TRBD2	-	TRBV9	TRBJ2-1	CASSVGLAGSYNEQFF	TGTGCCAGCAGCGTAGGACTAGCGGGCTCCTACAATGAGCAGTTCTTC
TRBD1	-	TRBV24-1	TRBJ1-2	CATSDPDPDRAPRYGYTF	TGTGCCACCAGTGACCCCGACCCGGACAGGGCCCCCCGCTATGGCTACACCTTC
-	-	TRBV7-9	TRBJ2-3	CASSAGARTDTQYF	TGTGCCAGCAGCGCAGGGGCCCGCACAGATACGCAGTATTTT
-	-	TRBV2	TRBJ1-1	CASSERYTEAFF	TGTGCCAGCAGCGAGAGGTACACTGAAGCTTTCTTT
-	-	TRBV5-1	TRBJ2-1	CASSLAGTNNEQFF	TGCGCCAGCAGCTTGGCGGGGACAAACAATGAGCAGTTCTTC
-	-	TRBV4-2	TRBJ2-1	CASSQRVEYNEQFF	TGTGCCAGCAGCCAGAGAGTCGAATACAATGAGCAGTTCTTC
TRBD2	-	TRBV7-2	TRBJ2-5	CASSLGTSGHQETQYF	TGTGCCAGCAGCCTCGGGACTAGCGGACACCAAGAGACCCAGTACTTC
-	-	TRBV6-5	TRBJ2-1	CASRRQESSYNEQFF	TGTGCCAGCAGAAGACAGGAGAGCTCCTACAATGAGCAGTTCTTC
TRBD1	-	TRBV27	TRBJ1-1	CASSLGGPLTEAFF	TGTGCCAGCAGCCTAGGGGGCCCCCTCACTGAAGCTTTCTTT
TRBD1	-	TRBV10-3	TRBJ1-4	CATRTGEDEKLFF	TGTGCCACACGGACAGGGGAGGATGAAAAACTGTTTTTT
-	-	TRBV11-2	TRBJ1-5	CASSPYPFELGANNQPQHF	TGTGCCAGCAGCCCCTACCCCTTTGAACTTGGGGCAAATAATCAGCCCCAGCATTTT
-	-	TRBV11-3	TRBJ2-1	CASNYYRWNEQFF	TGTGCCAGCAACTACTACAGGTGGAATGAGCAGTTCTTC
-	-	TRBV3-1/TRBV3-2	TRBJ1-2	CASSRGSRDGYTF	TGTGCCAGCAGCCGGGGCTCGCGAGACGGCTACACCTTC
-	-	TRBV2	TRBJ1-1	CASSDQGYLNTEAFF	TGTGCCAGCAGTGACCAGGGATACTTGAACACTGAAGCTTTCTTT
-	-	TRBV6-5	TRBJ1-5	CASRSKHSNQPQHF	TGTGCCAGCAGGAGTAAGCATAGCAATCAGCCCCAGCATTTT
TRBD1	-	TRBV12-3/TRBV12-4	TRBJ2-1	CASSPTDRGTLFF	TGTGCCAGCAGTCCCACCGACAGGGGGACACTGTTCTTC
-	-	TRBV9	TRBJ2-3	CASCPRGAVTDTQYF	TGTGCCAGTTGCCCCCGGGGGGCGGTGACAGATACGCAGTATTTT
TRBD1	-	TRBV28	TRBJ1-1	CASKNLRDSEAFF	TGTGCCAGCAAAAACCTAAGGGACAGTGAAGCTTTCTTT
-	-	TRBV16	TRBJ2-2	CASSQKGDWTGELFF	TGTGCCAGCAGCCAAAAGGGGGATTGGACCGGGGAGCTGTTTTTT
-	-	TRBV9	TRBJ1-2	CASSVAGHLNYGYTF	TGTGCCAGCAGCGTAGCGGGACACCTAAACTATGGCTACACCTTC